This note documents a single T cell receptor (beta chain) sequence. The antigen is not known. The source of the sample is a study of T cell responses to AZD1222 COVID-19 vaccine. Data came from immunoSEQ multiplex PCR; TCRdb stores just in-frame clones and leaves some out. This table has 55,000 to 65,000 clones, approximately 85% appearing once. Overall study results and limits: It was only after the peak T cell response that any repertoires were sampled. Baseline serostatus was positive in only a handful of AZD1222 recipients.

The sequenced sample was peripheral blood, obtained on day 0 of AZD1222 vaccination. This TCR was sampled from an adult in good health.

As DNA, the CDR3 is TGTGCCAGCAGCTTGCCGGGGTCCTATAATTCACCCCTCCACTTT. This codes for CASSLPGSYNSPLHF. This chain joins TRBV5-8 and TRBJ1-6, with D unresolved. From germline, CDR1 is SGHTS and CDR2 YDEGEE. This CDR3 has 15 amino acids. Between the trimmed V and J ends, which lost 1 base and 1 base, there was a span of 6 bases.